Presented here are 14 T cell receptor beta chains from one specimen sequenced in a study of molecular identifiers for immune sequencing clone quantification. TCRdb re-derived calls from the PCR reads in MiXCR, one entry per CDR3 protein. The sample carries about 320,000 distinct CDR3 sequences, roughly 23% recorded once. The source material was naive CD8+ T cells from blood, with Jurkat cell RNA spiked in. Subset: FACS-sorted CD8+CD4-CCR7+CD45RA+ naive T cells. The receptors stem from a human donor in good health. Some libraries in this study had Jurkat cell RNA spiked in.

This clonotype was seen more than once but under ten times. The chain is built from TRBV7-9 and TRBJ2-7; D is ambiguous. V was shortened by 4 bases and J by 2 bases, with 12 bases between the two germline ends. The CDR3 sequence is 14 residues long. Germline CDR1 is SEHNR and CDR2 is FQNEAQ (reference sequence). CDR3 DNA sequence: TGTGCCAGCAGCTCAACGGGCCAAACCTACGAGCAGTACTTC. It encodes CASSSTGQTYEQYF.

This clonotype was counted at least ten times. V is TRBV4-3 and J is TRBJ1-2; no definite D call. Germline CDR1 is LGHNA and CDR2 is YSLEER. Trimming cost V 0 bases and J 2 bases, with 13 bases left between them. The CDR3 extends over 16 amino acids. CDR3 DNA sequence: TGCGCCAGCAGCCAAGATCTACCGCCAGGCAACTATGGCTACACCTTC. It is translated as CASSQDLPPGNYGYTF.

This clonotype occurred many times. The chain employs TRBV7-9 and TRBJ1-1; 7 nucleotides align to TRBD1. V trimming: 6 bases; J trimming: 8 bases; junction bases outside the gene matches: 21. The germline V gene encodes CDR1 SEHNR and CDR2 FQNEAQ (reference sequence). The CDR3 has 17 amino acids. The CDR3: CASRRQGVGEGAPEAFF. The CDR3 DNA is TGTGCCAGCAGGCGACAGGGCGTGGGAGAGGGTGCCCCCGAAGCTTTCTTT.

Ten or more counts support this clonotype. The chain recombines TRBV27 with TRBJ2-7; D is ambiguous. Per the germline V gene, CDR1 is MNHEY and CDR2 is SMNVEV (reference sequence). The CDR3 has 13 amino acids. The V gene lost 2 bases and the J gene lost 3 bases, with 8 bases spanning the gap. The CDR3 DNA reads as TGTGCCAGCAGTTTACAGGCCGACTACGAGCAGTACTTC. Its protein is CASSLQADYEQYF.

About this clonotype itself: This could be a read error, since a much larger clone is one nucleotide away. This sequence joins TRBV30 and TRBJ2-7, with D perhaps given as TRBD1 or TRBD2 (5 bases each). The CDR3 has 12 amino acids. Per germline, CDR1 GTSNPN and CDR2 SVGIG (reference sequence). V was clipped by 4 bases and J by 4 bases, with 11 bases between them. Here the CDR3 DNA reads TGTGCCTGGACCAGGGACCCTTACGAGCAGTACTTC. Amino acid sequence: CAWTRDPYEQYF.

Note on this clonotype: A single base separates this from a much larger clone, so it may be a read error. The J gene is TRBJ1-1, the V gene TRBV25-1; a possible D gene is TRBD1 (5 bases). The CDR3 is 15 residues long. Germline loops: CDR1 MGHDK, CDR2 SYGVNS. The CDR3 is CAGSEYQGLNTEAFF. Here the CDR3 DNA reads TGTGCCGGCAGTGAATATCAGGGTTTGAACACTGAAGCTTTCTTT. Together with reference TRBV25-1 and TRBJ1-1, the CDR3 gives the full variable domain: EADIYQTPRYLVIGTGKKITLECSQTMGHDKMYWYQQDPGMELHLIHYSYGVNSTEKGDLSSESTVSRIRTEHFPLTLESARPSHTSQYLCAGSEYQGLNTEAFFGQGTRLTVV.

This clonotype appeared many times. The chain links TRBV13 to TRBJ2-5; 13 nucleotides agree with TRBD2. Germline V CDR1 and CDR2: PRHDT, FYEKMQ (reference sequence). The J segment lost 2 bases and the V segment lost 4 bases, leaving 7 bases of the junction unmatched. The CDR3 totals 17 residues. CDR3 in amino acids: CASSSPTSGGPQETQYF. CDR3 coding DNA: TGTGCCAGCAGCTCCCCGACTAGCGGGGGGCCTCAAGAGACCCAGTACTTC.

The chain is built from TRBV11-2 and TRBJ2-7; D tentatively fits TRBD1 or TRBD2 (5 bases each). The CDR3 has 15 residues. Germline V gene sequence: CDR1 SGHAT, CDR2 FQNNGV. Trimming removed 5 bases from V and 0 bases from J, with 14 bases in between. The CDR3 sequence is CASSPFPGASYEQYF. CDR3 nucleotides: TGTGCCAGCAGCCCCTTCCCCGGGGCCTCCTACGAGCAGTACTTC.

This clonotype was seen ten or more times. The rearrangement uses TRBV7-2 and TRBJ2-7; D is unclear. The germline V gene has CDR1 SGHTA and CDR2 FQGNSA. The germline V and J ends were trimmed by 3 bases and 5 bases, with 8 bases remaining between them. The CDR3 has 12 residues. In nucleotides, the CDR3 is TGTGCCAGCAGCTTGAGCTGGAACGAGCAGTACTTC. Protein product: CASSLSWNEQYF.

With respect to this clonotype: This could be a read error, since a much larger clone is one nucleotide away. V gene TRBV28 combines with J gene TRBJ2-4, with TRBD1 matching 7 bases. The CDR3 spans 17 residues. Germline V gives CDR1 MDHEN, CDR2 SYDVKM. CDR3 region: CASSPPTGIKAKTIQYF. The DNA for the CDR3 is TGTGCCAGCAGTCCACCGACAGGGATCAAAGCCAAAACCATTCAGTACTTC.

This clonotype appeared a single time. This clone may be a read error of a much larger clone one base away. The gene calls are TRBV30 and TRBJ2-1, with a possible D match to TRBD2 (6 bases). This CDR3 is 15 amino acids long. CDR1 is GTSNPN, CDR2 SVGIG, per germline (reference sequence). The CDR3: CARSTGIAERGEQFF. The CDR3 region has the DNA TGTGCCCGGAGTACGGGGATAGCGGAGAGGGGTGAGCAGTTCTTC.

The V call is TRBV11-2, the J call TRBJ2-1, with D perhaps assigned TRBD1 or TRBD2 (5 bases each). The germline gives CDR1 SGHAT, CDR2 FQNNGV. The CDR3 length is 18 residues. V lost 2 bases to trimming and J lost 9 bases, with 26 bases between them. CDR3 coding DNA: TGTGCCAGCAGCTTATTAGCTGAGGGGAGCGTAGGAGTCGGTGAGCAGTTCTTC. It yields the protein CASSLLAEGSVGVGEQFF.

For this clonotype: Just one base apart from a much larger clone, this may be a read error. The chain recombines TRBV9 with TRBJ1-1; D gene unclear. V dropped 0 bases and J dropped 4 bases, with 7 bases sitting between them. The CDR3 totals 13 residues. Germline V CDR1 and CDR2: SGDLS, YYNGEE. In DNA, the CDR3 is TGTGCCAGCAGCGTAGCGGGGTCCACTGAAGCTTTCTTT. Translating it yields CASSVAGSTEAFF.

A remark on this clonotype: The final CDR3 position lacks the conserved phenylalanine or tryptophan, pointing to a likely read error. The rearrangement uses TRBV20-1 and TRBJ2-7; D is perhaps TRBD2 (6 bases). The ends were cut back, 4 bases at V and 1 base at J, with 17 bases in the middle. The CDR3 loop spans 15 amino acids. Germline CDR1 is DFQATT and CDR2 is SNEGSKA (reference sequence). CDR3 sequence (DNA): TGCAGTGCTAACCCGCGTGGAGGGGAGTCCTACGAGCAGTACTCC. Amino acids: CSANPRGGESYEQYS.